The sequence of this TCR beta chain was determined in a study of T cell repertoires in cytomegalovirus infection. On the study more broadly: A matching HLA type, together with CMV infection, was signaled by public TCR beta signatures. Study results and caveats: Carriage of CMV together with the relevant HLA was identifiable through cumulative public TCR beta family frequency. It was HLA-C-restricted CMV-specific TCR beta clonotypes that dominated the response ex vivo.

The CDR3 covers 16 residues. Germline CDR1 reads LNHDA; CDR2 reads SQIVND (reference sequence). V gave up 5 bases and J gave up 2 bases, with 17 bases separating them. Ten or more counts support this clonotype. The antigen is undetermined. Each CDR3 protein gets one entry after TCRdb re-called the reads with MiXCR. Found here are around 140,000 distinct CDR3 sequences, 5.5% to 7% of them singletons; the top ten hold more than 15%. Sample: PBMCs. The receptor's source is a human donor in good health (CMV status not recorded). Some clones in this sample may be carry-over from other donors' samples. The gene calls are TRBV19 and TRBJ2-3, with TRBD2 as a possible D gene (6 bases). CDR3 in DNA: TGTGCCAGTAGTCCACCTGGACTAACTTCCACAGATACGCAGTATTTT. It specifies CASSPPGLTSTDTQYF.